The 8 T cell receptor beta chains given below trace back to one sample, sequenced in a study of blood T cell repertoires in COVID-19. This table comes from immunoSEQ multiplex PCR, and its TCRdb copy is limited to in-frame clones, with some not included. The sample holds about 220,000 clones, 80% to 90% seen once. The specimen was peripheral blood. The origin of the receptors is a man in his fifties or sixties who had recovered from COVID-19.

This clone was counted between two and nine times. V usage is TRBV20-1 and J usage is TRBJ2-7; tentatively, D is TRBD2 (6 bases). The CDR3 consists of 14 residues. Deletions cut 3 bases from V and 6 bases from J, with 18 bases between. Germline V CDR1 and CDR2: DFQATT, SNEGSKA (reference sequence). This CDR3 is CSASLGGATREQYF. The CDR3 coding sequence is TGCAGTGCTAGTTTGGGCGGGGCCACTCGCGAGCAGTACTTC.

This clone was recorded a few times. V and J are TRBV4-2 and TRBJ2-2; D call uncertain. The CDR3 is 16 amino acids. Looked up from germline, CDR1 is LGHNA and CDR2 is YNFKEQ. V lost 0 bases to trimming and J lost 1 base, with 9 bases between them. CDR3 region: CASSQETLGNTGELFF. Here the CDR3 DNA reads TGTGCCAGCAGCCAAGAGACCCTAGGGAACACCGGGGAGCTGTTTTTT.

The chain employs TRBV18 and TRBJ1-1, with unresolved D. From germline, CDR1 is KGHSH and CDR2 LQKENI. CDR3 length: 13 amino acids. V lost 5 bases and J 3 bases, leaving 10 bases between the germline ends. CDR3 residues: CASSLQKDTEAFF. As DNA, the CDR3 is TGTGCCAGCTCATTACAGAAAGACACTGAAGCTTTCTTT.

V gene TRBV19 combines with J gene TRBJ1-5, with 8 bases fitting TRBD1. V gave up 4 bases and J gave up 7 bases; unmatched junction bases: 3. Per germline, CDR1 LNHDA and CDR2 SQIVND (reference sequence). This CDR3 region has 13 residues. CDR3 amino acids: CASSTGQEQPQHF. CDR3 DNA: TGTGCCAGTAGTACGGGACAGGAACAGCCCCAGCATTTT.

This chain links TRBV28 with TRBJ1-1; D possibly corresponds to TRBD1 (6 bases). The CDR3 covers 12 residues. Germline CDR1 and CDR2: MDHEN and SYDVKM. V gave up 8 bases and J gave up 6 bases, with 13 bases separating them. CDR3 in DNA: TGTGCCAGCTCAGGGGTTTTCCCTGAAGCTTTCTTT. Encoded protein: CASSGVFPEAFF.

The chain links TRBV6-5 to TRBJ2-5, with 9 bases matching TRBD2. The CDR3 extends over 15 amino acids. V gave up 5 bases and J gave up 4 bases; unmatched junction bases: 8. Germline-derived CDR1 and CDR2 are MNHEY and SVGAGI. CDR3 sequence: CASSHSGSFLETQYF. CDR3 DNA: TGTGCCAGCAGTCATAGCGGGAGTTTCTTAGAGACCCAGTACTTC.

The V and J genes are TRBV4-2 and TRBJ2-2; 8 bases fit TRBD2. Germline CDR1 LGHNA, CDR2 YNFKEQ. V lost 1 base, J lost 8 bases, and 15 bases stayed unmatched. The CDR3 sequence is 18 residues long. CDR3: CASSQVYGTRGIAGELFF. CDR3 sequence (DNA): TGTGCCAGCAGCCAAGTCTACGGGACTAGGGGAATTGCAGGGGAGCTGTTTTTT.

As DNA, the CDR3 is TGTGCCAGCAGCGTTTGGGGGACTGGGGCTGGAAACACCATATATTTT. Amino acid sequence: CASSVWGTGAGNTIYF. The V call is TRBV9, the J call TRBJ1-3; D is possibly TRBD1 (5 bases). Germline-derived CDR1 and CDR2 are SGDLS and YYNGEE. V was shortened by 2 bases and J by 2 bases, with 14 bases between the two germline ends. The CDR3 spans 16 residues.